This T cell receptor (beta chain) was sequenced in a study of human T cells and chemical hapten exposure. Looking at the study overall: Chiefly women, the patients showed alopecia areata, totalis or universalis.

Time point denoted: pre-sensitization, week 0. Described treatment: therapeutic diphenylcyclopropenone sensitization with weekly scalp DPC. Blood was drawn before each patch test was applied. During construction of the library, unique molecular identifiers were attached to individual cDNA molecules for quantitative, reproducible TCR counting. Each CDR3 protein is one row after TCRdb ran MiXCR on the RACE reads. The profile shows more than 300,000 distinct CDR3 sequences, 4.5% to 7% of them singletons. The sample holds many counts of this clonotype. The CDR3 consists of 14 residues. Germline CDR1 reads LGHDT; CDR2 reads YNNKEL (reference sequence). Trimming cost V 2 bases and J 8 bases, with 12 bases left between them.

The receptor comes from a woman aged 18-29 years with alopecia areata. Some clones in this sample may be carry-over from other donors' samples. The source material was whole blood, sampled in connection with sensitization to the hapten diphenylcyclopropenone (DPC). The chain uses TRBV3-1 and TRBJ1-4; no reliable D call. The CDR3 protein is CASSQSTMREKLFF. Written as DNA, the CDR3 is TGTGCCAGCAGCCAATCCACAATGCGGGAAAAACTGTTTTTT.